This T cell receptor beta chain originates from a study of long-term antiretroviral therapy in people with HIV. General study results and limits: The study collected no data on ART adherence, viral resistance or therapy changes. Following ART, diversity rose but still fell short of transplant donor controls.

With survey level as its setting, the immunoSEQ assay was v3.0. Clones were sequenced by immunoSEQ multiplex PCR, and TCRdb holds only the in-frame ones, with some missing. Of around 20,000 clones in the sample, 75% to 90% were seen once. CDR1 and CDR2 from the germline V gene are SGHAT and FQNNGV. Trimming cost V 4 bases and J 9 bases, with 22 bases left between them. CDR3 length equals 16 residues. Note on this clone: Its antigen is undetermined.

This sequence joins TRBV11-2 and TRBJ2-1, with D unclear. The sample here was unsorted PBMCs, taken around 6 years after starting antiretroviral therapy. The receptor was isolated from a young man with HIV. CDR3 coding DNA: TGTGCCAGCAGCTACCCGGTAGGCGGATTCCCTGGTGAGCAGTTCTTC. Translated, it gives CASSYPVGGFPGEQFF.